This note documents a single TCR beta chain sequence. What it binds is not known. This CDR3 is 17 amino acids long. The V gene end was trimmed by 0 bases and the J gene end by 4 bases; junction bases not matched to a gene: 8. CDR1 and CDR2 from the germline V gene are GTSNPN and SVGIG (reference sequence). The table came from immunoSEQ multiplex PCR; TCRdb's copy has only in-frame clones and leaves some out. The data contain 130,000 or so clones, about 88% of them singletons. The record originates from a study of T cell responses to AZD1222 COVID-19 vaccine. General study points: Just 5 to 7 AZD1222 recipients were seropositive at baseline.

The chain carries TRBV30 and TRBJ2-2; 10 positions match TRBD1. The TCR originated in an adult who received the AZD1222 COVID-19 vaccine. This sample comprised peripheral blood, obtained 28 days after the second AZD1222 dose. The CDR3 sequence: CAWSVQRGTGVTGELFF. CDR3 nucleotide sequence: TGTGCCTGGAGTGTACAAAGGGGGACAGGGGTCACCGGGGAGCTGTTTTTT. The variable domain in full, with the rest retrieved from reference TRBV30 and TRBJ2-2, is SQTIHQWPATLVQPVGSPLSLECTVEGTSNPNLYWYRQAAGRGLQLLFYSVGIGQISSEVPQNLSASRPQDRQFILSSKKLLLSDSGFYLCAWSVQRGTGVTGELFFGEGSRLTVL.